This T cell receptor beta chain was captured by sequencing in a study of TIL therapy for anti-PD-1-resistant metastatic lung cancer. The time point: pre-treatment sample, taken before nivolumab and TIL therapy. Germline CDR1 is MRHNA and CDR2 is SNTAGT. CDR3 length equals 13 residues. The ends were cut back, 11 bases at V and 3 bases at J, with 14 bases in the middle. The immunoSEQ assay was v3. Some clones are missing from TCRdb's copy, which holds only in-frame ones; the method was immunoSEQ multiplex PCR. The sample records tens of thousands of clones, around 67% being singletons. This clonotype was sampled from a person aged 25 to 80 with non-small cell lung cancer. The chain couples TRBV6-4 to TRBJ1-5; D is uncertain. The starting material was blood, obtained at baseline. The CDR3 region is CARSRGDNQPQHF. The CDR3 DNA follows: TGTGCCCGGAGTCGGGGTGACAATCAGCCCCAGCATTTT.